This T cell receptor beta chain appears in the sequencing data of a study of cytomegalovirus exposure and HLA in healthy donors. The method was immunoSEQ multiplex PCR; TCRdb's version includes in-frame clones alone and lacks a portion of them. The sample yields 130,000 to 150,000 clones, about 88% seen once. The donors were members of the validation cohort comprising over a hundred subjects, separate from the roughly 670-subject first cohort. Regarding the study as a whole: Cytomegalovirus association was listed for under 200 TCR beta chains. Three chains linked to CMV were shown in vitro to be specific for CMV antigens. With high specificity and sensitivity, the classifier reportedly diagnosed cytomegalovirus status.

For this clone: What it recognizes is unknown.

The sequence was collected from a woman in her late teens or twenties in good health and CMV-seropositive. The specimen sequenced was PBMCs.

Written as DNA, the CDR3 is TGTGCCTGGAGTGCCAGTAGCGCCCAAGAGACCCAGTACTTC. This gives the protein CAWSASSAQETQYF. The chain employs TRBV30 and TRBJ2-5, with TRBD2 as a possible D gene (5 bases). CDR1 is GTSNPN and CDR2 is SVGIG in the germline V gene (reference sequence). This CDR3 contains 14 residues. V was clipped by 1 base and J by 1 base, with 10 bases between them.